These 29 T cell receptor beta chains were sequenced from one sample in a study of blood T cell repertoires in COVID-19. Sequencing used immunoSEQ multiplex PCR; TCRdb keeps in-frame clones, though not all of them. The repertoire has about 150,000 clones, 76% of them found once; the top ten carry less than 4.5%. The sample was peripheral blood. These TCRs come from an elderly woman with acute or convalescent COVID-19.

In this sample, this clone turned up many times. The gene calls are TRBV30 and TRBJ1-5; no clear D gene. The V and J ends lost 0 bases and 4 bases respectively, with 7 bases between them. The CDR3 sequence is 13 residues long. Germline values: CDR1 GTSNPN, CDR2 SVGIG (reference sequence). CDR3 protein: CAWSVRYNQPQHF. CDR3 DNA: TGTGCCTGGAGTGTCCGGTATAATCAGCCCCAGCATTTT. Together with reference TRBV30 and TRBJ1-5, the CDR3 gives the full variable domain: SQTIHQWPATLVQPVGSPLSLECTVEGTSNPNLYWYRQAAGRGLQLLFYSVGIGQISSEVPQNLSASRPQDRQFILSSKKLLLSDSGFYLCAWSVRYNQPQHFGDGTRLSIL.

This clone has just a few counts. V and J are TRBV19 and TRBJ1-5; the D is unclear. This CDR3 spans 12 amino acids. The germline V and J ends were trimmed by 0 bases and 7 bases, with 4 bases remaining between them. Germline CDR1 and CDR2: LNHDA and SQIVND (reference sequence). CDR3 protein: CASSIDLQPQHF. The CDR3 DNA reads TGTGCCAGTAGTATAGATCTACAGCCCCAGCATTTT.

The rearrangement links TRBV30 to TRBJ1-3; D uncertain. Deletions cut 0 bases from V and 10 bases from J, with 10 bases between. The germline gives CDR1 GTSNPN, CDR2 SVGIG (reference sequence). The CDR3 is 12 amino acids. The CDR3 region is CAWSVHPGTIYF. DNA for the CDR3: TGTGCCTGGAGTGTTCACCCCGGGACCATATATTTT. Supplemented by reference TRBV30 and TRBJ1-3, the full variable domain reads SQTIHQWPATLVQPVGSPLSLECTVEGTSNPNLYWYRQAAGRGLQLLFYSVGIGQISSEVPQNLSASRPQDRQFILSSKKLLLSDSGFYLCAWSVHPGTIYFGEGSWLTVV.

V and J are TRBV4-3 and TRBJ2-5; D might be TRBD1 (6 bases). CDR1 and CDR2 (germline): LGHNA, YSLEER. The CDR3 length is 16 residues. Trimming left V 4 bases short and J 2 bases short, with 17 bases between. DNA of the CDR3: TGCGCCAGCAGCCTCCGGGACAACAGTAAGCAAGAGACCCAGTACTTC. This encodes CASSLRDNSKQETQYF.

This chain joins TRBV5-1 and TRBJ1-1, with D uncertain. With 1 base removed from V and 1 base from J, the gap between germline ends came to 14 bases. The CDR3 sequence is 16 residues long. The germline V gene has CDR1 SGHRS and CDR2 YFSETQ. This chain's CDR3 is CASSLYGTRQNTEAFF. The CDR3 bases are TGCGCCAGCAGCTTGTACGGTACCAGGCAGAACACTGAAGCTTTCTTT.

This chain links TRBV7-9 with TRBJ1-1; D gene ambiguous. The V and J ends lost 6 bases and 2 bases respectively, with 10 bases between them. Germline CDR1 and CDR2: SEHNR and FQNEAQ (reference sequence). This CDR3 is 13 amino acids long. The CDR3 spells CASSGGSNTEAFF. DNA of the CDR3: TGTGCCAGCAGTGGCGGGAGTAACACTGAAGCTTTCTTT.

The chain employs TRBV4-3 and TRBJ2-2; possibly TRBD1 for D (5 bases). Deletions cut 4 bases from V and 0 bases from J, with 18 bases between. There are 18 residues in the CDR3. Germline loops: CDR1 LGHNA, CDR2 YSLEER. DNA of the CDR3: TGCGCCAGCAGCCCCAACCCCCGACAGAGCGCGAACACCGGGGAGCTGTTTTTT. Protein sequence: CASSPNPRQSANTGELFF.

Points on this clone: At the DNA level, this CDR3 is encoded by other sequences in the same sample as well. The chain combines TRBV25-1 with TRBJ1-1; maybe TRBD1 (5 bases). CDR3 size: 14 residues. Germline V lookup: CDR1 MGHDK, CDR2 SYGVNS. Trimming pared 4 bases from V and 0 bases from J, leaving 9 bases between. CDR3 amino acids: CASSVTGLNTEAFF. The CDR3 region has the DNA TGTGCCAGCAGTGTAACAGGCCTGAACACTGAAGCTTTCTTT.

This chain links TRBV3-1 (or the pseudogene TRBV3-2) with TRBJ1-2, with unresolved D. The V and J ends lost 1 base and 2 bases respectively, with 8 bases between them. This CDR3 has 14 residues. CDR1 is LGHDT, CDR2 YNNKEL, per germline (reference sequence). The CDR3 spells CASSQVGGNYGYTF. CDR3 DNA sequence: TGTGCCAGCAGCCAAGTCGGAGGCAACTATGGCTACACCTTC.

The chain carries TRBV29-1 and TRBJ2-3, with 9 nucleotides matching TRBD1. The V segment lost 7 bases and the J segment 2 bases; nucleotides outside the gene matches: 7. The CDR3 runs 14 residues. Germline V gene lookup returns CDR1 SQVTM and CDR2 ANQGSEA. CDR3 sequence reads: CSAPGQGNTDTQYF. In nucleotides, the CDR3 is TGCAGCGCCCCGGGACAGGGAAACACAGATACGCAGTATTTT.

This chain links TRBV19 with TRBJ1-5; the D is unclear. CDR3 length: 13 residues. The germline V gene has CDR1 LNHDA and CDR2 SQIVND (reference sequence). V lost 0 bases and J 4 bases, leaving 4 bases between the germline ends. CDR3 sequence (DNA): TGTGCCAGTAGTATAGACGGGAATCAGCCCCAGCATTTT. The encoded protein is CASSIDGNQPQHF.

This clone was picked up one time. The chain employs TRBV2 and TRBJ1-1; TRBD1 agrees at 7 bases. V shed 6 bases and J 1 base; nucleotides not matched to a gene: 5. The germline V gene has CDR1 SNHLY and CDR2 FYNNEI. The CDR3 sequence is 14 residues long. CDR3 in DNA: TGTGCCAGCAGGGCACAGGGGCCGAACACTGAAGCTTTCTTT. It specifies CASRAQGPNTEAFF.

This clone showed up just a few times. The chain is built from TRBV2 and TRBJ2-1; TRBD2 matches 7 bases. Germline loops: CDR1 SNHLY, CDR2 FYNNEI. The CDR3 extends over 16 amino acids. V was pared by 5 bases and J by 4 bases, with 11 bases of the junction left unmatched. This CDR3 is CASSSQTSLGYNEQFF. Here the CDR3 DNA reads TGTGCCAGCAGTTCACAGACTAGCTTAGGGTACAATGAGCAGTTCTTC.

For the CDR3, the DNA is TGTGCCAGCAGACCCACAGGGGGTCGGGAAAAACTGTTTTTT. Protein sequence: CASRPTGGREKLFF. J is TRBJ1-4 and V is TRBV3-1 (or the pseudogene TRBV3-2); 8 nucleotides match TRBD1. J was trimmed by 8 bases and V by 6 bases; bases with no gene match: 8. This CDR3 has 14 residues. Germline loops: CDR1 LGHDT, CDR2 YNNKEL (reference sequence).

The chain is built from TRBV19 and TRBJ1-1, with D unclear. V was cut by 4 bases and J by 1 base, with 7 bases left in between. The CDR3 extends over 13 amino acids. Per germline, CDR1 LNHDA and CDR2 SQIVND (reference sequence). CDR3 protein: CASSNLRNTEAFF. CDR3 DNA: TGTGCCAGTAGTAACTTGCGGAACACTGAAGCTTTCTTT.

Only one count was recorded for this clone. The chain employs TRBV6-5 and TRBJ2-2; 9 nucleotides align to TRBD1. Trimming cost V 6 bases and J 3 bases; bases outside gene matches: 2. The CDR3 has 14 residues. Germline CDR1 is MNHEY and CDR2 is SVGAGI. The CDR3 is CASRRDRDTGELFF. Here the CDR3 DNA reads TGTGCCAGCAGGAGGGACAGGGACACCGGGGAGCTGTTTTTT.

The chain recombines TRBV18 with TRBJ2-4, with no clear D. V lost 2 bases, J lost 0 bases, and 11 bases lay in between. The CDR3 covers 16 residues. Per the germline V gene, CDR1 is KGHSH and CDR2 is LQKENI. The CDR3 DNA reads TGTGCCAGCTCACCAACCCAGTCGCTAGCCAAAAACATTCAGTACTTC. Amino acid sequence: CASSPTQSLAKNIQYF.

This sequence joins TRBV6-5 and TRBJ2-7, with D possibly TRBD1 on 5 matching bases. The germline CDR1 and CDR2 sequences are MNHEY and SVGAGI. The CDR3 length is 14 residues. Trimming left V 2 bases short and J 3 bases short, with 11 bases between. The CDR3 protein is CASSYDRGDYEQYF. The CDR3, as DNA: TGTGCCAGCAGTTACGACAGAGGTGACTACGAGCAGTACTTC.

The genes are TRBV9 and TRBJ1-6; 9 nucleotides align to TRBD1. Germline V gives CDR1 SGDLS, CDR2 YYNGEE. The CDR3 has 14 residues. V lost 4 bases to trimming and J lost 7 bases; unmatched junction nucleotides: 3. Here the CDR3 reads CASSSGQGNSPLHF. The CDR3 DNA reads TGTGCCAGCAGCTCAGGACAGGGGAATTCACCCCTCCACTTT.

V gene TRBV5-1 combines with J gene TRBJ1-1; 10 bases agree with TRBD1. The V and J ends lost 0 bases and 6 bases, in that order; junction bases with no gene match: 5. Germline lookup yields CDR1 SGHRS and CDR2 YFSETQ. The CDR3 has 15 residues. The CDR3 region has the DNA TGCGCCAGCAGCTTGGGTGACAGGGGGCTTTCTGAAGCTTTCTTT. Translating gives CASSLGDRGLSEAFF.

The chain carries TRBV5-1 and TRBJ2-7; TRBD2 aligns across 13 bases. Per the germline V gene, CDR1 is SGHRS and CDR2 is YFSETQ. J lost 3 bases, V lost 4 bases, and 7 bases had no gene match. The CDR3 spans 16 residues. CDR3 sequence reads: CASSPAGTSGIYEQYF. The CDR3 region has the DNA TGCGCCAGCAGCCCGGCTGGGACTAGCGGGATCTACGAGCAGTACTTC.

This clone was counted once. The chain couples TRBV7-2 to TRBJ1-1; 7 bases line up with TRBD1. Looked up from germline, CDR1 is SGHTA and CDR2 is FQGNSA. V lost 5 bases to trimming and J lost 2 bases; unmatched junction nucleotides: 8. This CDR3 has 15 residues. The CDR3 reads CASSTPTGANTEAFF. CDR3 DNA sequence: TGTGCCAGCAGCACCCCAACAGGGGCCAACACTGAAGCTTTCTTT.

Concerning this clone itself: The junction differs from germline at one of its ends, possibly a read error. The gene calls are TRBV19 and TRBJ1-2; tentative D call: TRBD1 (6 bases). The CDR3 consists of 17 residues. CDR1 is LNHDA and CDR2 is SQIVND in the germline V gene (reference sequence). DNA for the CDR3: TGTGCGAGTAATACGCCGAGAAAGACAGGCGTCGACTATGGCTACACCTTC. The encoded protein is CASNTPRKTGVDYGYTF.

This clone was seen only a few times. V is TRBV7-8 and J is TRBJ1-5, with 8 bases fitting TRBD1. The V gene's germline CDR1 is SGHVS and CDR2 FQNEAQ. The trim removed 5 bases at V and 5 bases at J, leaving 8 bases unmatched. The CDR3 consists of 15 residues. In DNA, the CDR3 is TGTGCCAGCAGCCTCGGACAGGGCGTTCATCAGCCCCAGCATTTT. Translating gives CASSLGQGVHQPQHF.

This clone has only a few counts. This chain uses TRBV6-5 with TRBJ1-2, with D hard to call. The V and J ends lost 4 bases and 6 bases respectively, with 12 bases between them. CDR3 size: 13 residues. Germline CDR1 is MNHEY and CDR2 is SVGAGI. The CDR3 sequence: CASSSQSGNGYTF. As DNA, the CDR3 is TGTGCCAGCAGTTCCCAATCGGGAAATGGCTACACCTTC.

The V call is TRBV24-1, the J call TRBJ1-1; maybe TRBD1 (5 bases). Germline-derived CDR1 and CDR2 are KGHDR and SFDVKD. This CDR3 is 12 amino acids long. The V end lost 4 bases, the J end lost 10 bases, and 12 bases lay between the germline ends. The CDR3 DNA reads TGTGCCACCAGTGAGCAACCGGGACTAGCTTTCTTT. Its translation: CATSEQPGLAFF.

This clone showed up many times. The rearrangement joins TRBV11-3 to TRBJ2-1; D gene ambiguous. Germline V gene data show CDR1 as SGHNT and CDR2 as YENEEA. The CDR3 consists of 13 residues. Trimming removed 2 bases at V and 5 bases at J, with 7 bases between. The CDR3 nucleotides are TGTGCCAGCAGCTTATACGGAGACAATGAGCAGTTCTTC. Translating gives CASSLYGDNEQFF.

In DNA form, the CDR3 reads TGTGCCAGTGATACTAGCGGGTCCTACGAGCAGTACTTC. Its translation: CASDTSGSYEQYF. The chain combines TRBV7-9 with TRBJ2-7, with 9 bases lining up with TRBD2. The trim removed 9 bases at V and 1 base at J, leaving 4 bases unmatched. This CDR3 contains 13 residues. Looked up from germline, CDR1 is SEHNR and CDR2 is FQNEAQ (reference sequence).

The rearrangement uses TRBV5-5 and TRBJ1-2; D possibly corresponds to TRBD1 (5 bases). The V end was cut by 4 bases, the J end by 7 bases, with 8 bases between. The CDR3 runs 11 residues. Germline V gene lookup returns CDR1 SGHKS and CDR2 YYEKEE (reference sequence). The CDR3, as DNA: TGTGCCAGCAGCGTGCAGGGTGGCTACACCTTC. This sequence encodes CASSVQGGYTF.